This T cell receptor (beta chain) was retrieved from a study of Graves' ophthalmopathy and Graves' hyperthyroidism. Notes on the study in general: With a specificity of around 76% and a sensitivity of approximately 68%, the model predicted ophthalmopathy progression. Blood repertoires reportedly contained most expanded thyroid clonotypes above 0.001 frequency. Classification of ophthalmopathy versus stable hyperthyroidism by a 13-signature model yielded around 91% sensitivity and approximately 80% specificity.

At least ten counts were recorded for this clonotype. No antigen is known for it. RNA transcripts were the template, and TCR beta CDR3 regions were amplified from them. Second-round multiplex PCR followed a first-round RT-PCR using HTBI primers. TCRdb used MiXCR to reprocess the multiplex PCR reads, holding one entry per CDR3 protein. The profile covers about 220,000 distinct CDR3 sequences, with around a fifth appearing a single time and roughly 39% taken by the ten largest. Germline lookup yields CDR1 WNHNN and CDR2 SYGVQD (reference sequence). V gave up 4 bases and J gave up 3 bases, with 13 bases separating them. CDR3 length equals 14 residues.

The chain combines TRBV10-1 with TRBJ2-7; maybe TRBD2 (5 bases). Sequenced: peripheral blood. The sequence derives from a woman between 45 and 65 years old with Graves' ophthalmopathy. This chain's CDR3 is CASSGSGLGYEQYF. The CDR3 DNA reads as TGCGCCAGCAGTGGAAGCGGCCTGGGCTACGAGCAGTACTTC.